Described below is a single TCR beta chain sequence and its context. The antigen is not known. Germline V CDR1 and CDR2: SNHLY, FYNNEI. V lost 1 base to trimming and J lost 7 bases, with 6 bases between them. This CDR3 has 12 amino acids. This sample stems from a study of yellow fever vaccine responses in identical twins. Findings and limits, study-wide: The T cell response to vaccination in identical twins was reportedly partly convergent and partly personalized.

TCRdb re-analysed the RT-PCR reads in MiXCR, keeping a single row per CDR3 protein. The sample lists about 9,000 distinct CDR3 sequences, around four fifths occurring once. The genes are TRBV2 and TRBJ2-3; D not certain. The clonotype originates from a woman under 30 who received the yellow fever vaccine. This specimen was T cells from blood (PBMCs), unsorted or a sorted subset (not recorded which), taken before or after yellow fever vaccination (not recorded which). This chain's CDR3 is CASSEVEHTQYF. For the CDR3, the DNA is TGTGCCAGCAGTGAAGTAGAACATACGCAGTATTTT.